What follows describes a single T cell receptor beta chain. This entry comes from a study of blood T cell repertoires in COVID-19. Study in general: Italy, Spain and the United States were the sources of the convalescent and acute COVID-19 samples. The cDNA or gDNA used as material had been derived from T cells, B-cell-depleted T cells, or PBMCs.

As originally analysed: Estimation of nucleated cell counts relied on the amplification of reference gene primers. Here immunoSEQ multiplex PCR was the method, and the copy in TCRdb shows in-frame clones only, minus some. D and trimming were read from the DNA, whereas the V and J calls and clone size are those reported in that table. The sample includes approximately 240,000 clones, 70% to 90% of them seen just once. The origin of this receptor is a woman aged 18-29 years who had recovered from COVID-19. Sequencing input: peripheral blood.

The CDR3 here is CASSPRLAGGRSYNEQFF. CDR3 DNA sequence: TGTGCCAGCAGCCCTCGACTAGCGGGAGGGCGCTCCTACAATGAGCAGTTCTTC. The chain combines TRBV7-8 with TRBJ2-1; the match to TRBD2 covers 14 bases. From germline, CDR1 is SGHVS and CDR2 FQNEAQ. The CDR3 consists of 18 residues. The V and J ends lost 5 bases and 0 bases, in that order; junction bases with no gene match: 6.